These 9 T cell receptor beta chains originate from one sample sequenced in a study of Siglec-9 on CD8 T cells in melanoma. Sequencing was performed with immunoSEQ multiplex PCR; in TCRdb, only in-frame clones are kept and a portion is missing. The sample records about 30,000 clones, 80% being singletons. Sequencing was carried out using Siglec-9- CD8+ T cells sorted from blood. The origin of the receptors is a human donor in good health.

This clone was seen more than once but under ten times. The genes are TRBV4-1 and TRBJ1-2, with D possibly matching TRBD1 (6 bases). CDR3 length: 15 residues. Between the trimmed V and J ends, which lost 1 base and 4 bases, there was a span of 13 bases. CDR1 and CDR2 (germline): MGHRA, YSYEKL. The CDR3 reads CASSQAIGQPYGYTF. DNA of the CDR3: TGCGCCAGCAGCCAAGCAATCGGACAGCCCTATGGCTACACCTTC.

DNA of the CDR3: TGTGCCAGCCGAGCCAGGGTCAGATACACAGATACGCAGTATTTT. Its protein product is CASRARVRYTDTQYF. The chain joins TRBV6-1 to TRBJ2-3; perhaps TRBD1 as D (5 bases). This CDR3 has 15 residues. The ends were cut back, 8 bases at V and 2 bases at J, with 17 bases in the middle. CDR1 and CDR2 (germline): MNHNS, SASEGT.

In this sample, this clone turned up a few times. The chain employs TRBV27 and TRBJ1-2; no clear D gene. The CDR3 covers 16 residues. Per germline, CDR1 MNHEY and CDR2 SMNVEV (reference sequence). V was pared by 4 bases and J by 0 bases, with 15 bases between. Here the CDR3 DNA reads TGTGCCAGCAGTTCCAACGGGCTCTCAGCTAACTATGGCTACACCTTC. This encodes CASSSNGLSANYGYTF.

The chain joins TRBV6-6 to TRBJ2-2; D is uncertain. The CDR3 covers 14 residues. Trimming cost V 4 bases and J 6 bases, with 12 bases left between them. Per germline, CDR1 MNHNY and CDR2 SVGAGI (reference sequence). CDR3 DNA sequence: TGTGCCAGCAGTTCCACTCGCCTAGCCGGGGAGCTGTTTTTT. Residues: CASSSTRLAGELFF.

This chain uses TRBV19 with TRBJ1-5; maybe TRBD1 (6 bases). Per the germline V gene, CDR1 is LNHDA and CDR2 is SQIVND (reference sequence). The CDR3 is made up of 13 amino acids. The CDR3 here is CAGGAGLNQPQHF. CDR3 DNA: TGTGCGGGGGGGGCAGGCCTCAATCAGCCCCAGCATTTT.

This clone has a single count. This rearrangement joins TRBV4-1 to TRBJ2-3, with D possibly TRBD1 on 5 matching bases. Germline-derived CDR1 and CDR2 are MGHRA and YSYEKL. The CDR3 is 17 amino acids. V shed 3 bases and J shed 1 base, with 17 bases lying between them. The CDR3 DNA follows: TGCGCCAGCAGCCAGAGATGGCAGGGCCGGGGCACAGATACGCAGTATTTT. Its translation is CASSQRWQGRGTDTQYF.

This CDR3 reads CASSSGWDTYTEAFF. The CDR3 DNA is TGTGCCAGCAGCTCTGGATGGGACACATACACTGAAGCTTTCTTT. V usage is TRBV7-9 and J usage is TRBJ1-1; TRBD1 might be the D (6 bases). V shed 4 bases and J shed 3 bases, with 15 bases lying between them. Germline V gene sequence: CDR1 SEHNR, CDR2 FQNEAQ (reference sequence). The CDR3 has 15 residues.

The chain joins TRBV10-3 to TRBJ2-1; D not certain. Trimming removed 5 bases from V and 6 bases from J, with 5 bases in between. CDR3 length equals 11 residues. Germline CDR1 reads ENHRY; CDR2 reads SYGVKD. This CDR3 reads CAISNGNEQFF. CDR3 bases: TGTGCCATCAGTAACGGCAATGAGCAGTTCTTC.

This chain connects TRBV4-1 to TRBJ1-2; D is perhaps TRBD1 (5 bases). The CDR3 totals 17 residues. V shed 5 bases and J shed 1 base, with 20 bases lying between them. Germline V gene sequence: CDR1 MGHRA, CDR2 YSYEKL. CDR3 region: CASSLSSGTHDNYGYTF. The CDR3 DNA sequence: TGCGCCAGCAGCTTAAGTTCAGGGACCCACGATAACTATGGCTACACCTTC.